These T cell receptor beta chains were read from a single sample in a study of blood T cell repertoires in COVID-19. Profiling relied on immunoSEQ multiplex PCR, and the TCRdb table lists in-frame clones only, not all of them. The profile covers 150,000 to 250,000 clones, with roughly 80% appearing a single time and less than 7% taken by the ten largest. Sequenced material: peripheral blood. The receptors shown here come from a woman aged 40 to 50 with COVID-19, enrolled during active disease. Each CDR3 is given with its conserved first and last residue. The D gene is left open where the match is weak. Clone size is shown for a subset of rows, as once, few, many or a class of expanded clone.

. TRBJ2-2 TRBV9 . TGTGCCAGCAGCGTAGGAGGGTCACACACCGGGGAGCTGTTTTTT CASSVGGSHTGELFF
. TRBJ1-2 TRBV7-9 . TGTGCCAGCAGCCGACCCGCGGGCTATGGCTACACCTTC CASSRPAGYGYTF
. TRBJ2-1 TRBV29-1 . TGCAGCGTTGAAGGTCAGTCCTACAATGAGCAGTTCTTC CSVEGQSYNEQFF
TRBD2 TRBJ2-1 TRBV6-5 . TGTGCCAGCAGTTACCCCTCGCTAGCGGGGAACAATGAGCAGTTCTTC CASSYPSLAGNNEQFF
. TRBJ1-3 TRBV5-4 . TGTGCCAGCAGCGATACCGCGGGAAACACCATATATTTT CASSDTAGNTIYF
TRBD2 TRBJ2-2 TRBV12-5 . TGTGCTAGTGGTTTGGATCTCGCGGGGGGTAACACCGGGGAGCTGTTTTTT CASGLDLAGGNTGELFF
. TRBJ1-6 TRBV27 . TGTGCCAGCAGCGCCCCTCGAGGAAATTCACCCCTCCACTTT CASSAPRGNSPLHF
. TRBJ2-3 TRBV30 . TGTGCCTGGAGTGTAACCGGGGCAGATACGCAGTATTTT CAWSVTGADTQYF
TRBD1 TRBJ1-1 TRBV2 once TGTGCCAGCAGTGCCGAGCTAGGGACAGCCGAAGCTTTCTTT CASSAELGTAEAFF
. TRBJ1-1 TRBV9 . TGTGCCAGCAGCGTAGTCGGTGGGGCAGAAGCTTTCTTT CASSVVGGAEAFF
TRBD2 TRBJ2-5 TRBV5-1 . TGCGCCAGCAGCTTGCGTGGGCTAGCGGTACAAGAGACCCAGTACTTC CASSLRGLAVQETQYF
TRBD2 TRBJ2-7 TRBV5-1 many TGCGCCAGCAGCGCGAGCGGGAGTTCCGGCGAGCAGTACTTC CASSASGSSGEQYF
. TRBJ2-7 TRBV18 . TGTGCCAGCTCACCACGAATAGGGGACGAGCAGTACTTC CASSPRIGDEQYF
TRBD1 TRBJ1-2 TRBV18 . TGTGCCAGCTCACGGGATCCGGGACAGGGTTACGGCTACACCTTC CASSRDPGQGYGYTF
. TRBJ2-1 TRBV11-3 . TGTGCCAGCAGCCCCCAGACCTCTACGGGCAATGAGCAGTTCTTC CASSPQTSTGNEQFF
. TRBJ2-6 TRBV6-1 . TGTGCCAGCAGTGGGGCCTATTTGGTCTCTGGGGCCAACGTCCTGACTTTC CASSGAYLVSGANVLTF
. TRBJ2-5 TRBV7-2 . TGTGCCAGCAGCTTTCAGGGTGCGGAGACCCAGTACTTC CASSFQGAETQYF
. TRBJ1-2 TRBV5-4 . TGTGCCAGCAGCTTGGAGCGGAATTCAGGATATGACTACACCTTC CASSLERNSGYDYTF
TRBD1 TRBJ1-2 TRBV13 . TGTGCCAGCAGCTTAGGTCCAGGGGGAAAGGGTGATGGCTACACCTTC CASSLGPGGKGDGYTF
TRBD1 TRBJ1-5 TRBV18 . TGTGCCAGCGCGGGGACAGGGGATCAGCCCCAGCATTTT CASAGTGDQPQHF
. TRBJ2-7 TRBV30 . TGTGCCTGCGGACTACCCGCCCCCTTCTACGAGCAGTACTTC CACGLPAPFYEQYF
. TRBJ1-5 TRBV7-2 . TGTGCCAGCAGCTACTGGGGGGAGGATCAGCCCCAGCATTTT CASSYWGEDQPQHF
. TRBJ1-1 TRBV7-2 . TGTGCCAGCAGCTTAAATCGAGGGGGAGAAACTGAAGCTTTCTTT CASSLNRGGETEAFF
TRBD2 TRBJ2-7 TRBV3-1/TRBV3-2 . TGTGCCAGCAGCCCAGGGACTAGCGGGGGTCCGAGCTCCTACGAGCAGTACTTC CASSPGTSGGPSSYEQYF
TRBD1 TRBJ1-2 TRBV5-4 once TGTGCCAGCAGCCTCCAGGGGGGCGGCTACACCTTC CASSLQGGGYTF
TRBD1 TRBJ2-1 TRBV3-1/TRBV3-2 . TGTGCCAGCAGCCAAGAGAGGACAGGGGCGAATGAGCAGTTCTTC CASSQERTGANEQFF
. TRBJ2-2 TRBV6-2/TRBV6-3 . TGTGCCAGCAGTTACCTGGACGGGGTCACCGGGGAGCTGTTTTTT CASSYLDGVTGELFF
TRBD1 TRBJ1-5 TRBV5-5 . TGTGCCAGCAGCACCCCCGGGACAGGGACCCAGCATTTT CASSTPGTGTQHF
TRBD2 TRBJ2-1 TRBV9 . TGTGCCAGCAGCGTTAGCGGGGGGGCATGGAATGAGCAGTTCTTC CASSVSGGAWNEQFF
. TRBJ1-5 TRBV6-5 . TGTGCCAGCGGTTGGCAGATTAGCAATCAGCCCCAGCATTTT CASGWQISNQPQHF
TRBD1 TRBJ2-3 TRBV27 . TGTGCCAGCAGTTTATTACATAGGCAGGGGGCCACAGATACGCAGTATTTT CASSLLHRQGATDTQYF
. TRBJ2-7 TRBV12-3/TRBV12-4 . TGTGCCAGCAGGGGGCGGTCCTACGAGCAGTACTTC CASRGRSYEQYF
TRBD1 TRBJ1-2 TRBV4-1 . TGCGCCGCGGGGGAGGGACAGGGGATTATCTATGGCTACACCTTC CAAGEGQGIIYGYTF
. TRBJ1-5 TRBV12-3/TRBV12-4 . TGTGCCAGCAGTTTCGACACCTATCAGCCCCAGCATTTT CASSFDTYQPQHF
TRBD1 TRBJ2-2 TRBV14 . TGTGCCAGCAGCCGGGGACAGTCTTACGGGGAGCTGTTTTTT CASSRGQSYGELFF
TRBD1 TRBJ1-2 TRBV5-4 once TGTGCCAGCAGCTTGGAACAGGGGAAGACTGGCTACACCTTC CASSLEQGKTGYTF
. TRBJ2-7 TRBV5-4 . TGTGCCAGCAGCTTACCAGGGTCGGGCTACGAGCAGTACTTC CASSLPGSGYEQYF
. TRBJ1-1 TRBV20-1 . TGCAGTGCTAGGGGGGCAGATGAAGCTTTCTTT CSARGADEAFF
. TRBJ1-1 TRBV6-1 . TGTGCCAGCAGTGAGCAGGTAGAGACTGAAGCTTTCTTT CASSEQVETEAFF
TRBD1 TRBJ1-5 TRBV20-1 . TGCAGTGCTAGTATACAGGGGGATCAGCCCCAGCATTTT CSASIQGDQPQHF
TRBD1 TRBJ1-1 TRBV5-1 . TGCGCCAGCAGCTTATATGGGACAGGGGGTGACAGAGCTTTCTTT CASSLYGTGGDRAFF
. TRBJ1-2 TRBV19 . TGTGCCAGTCGTACCCGTCGCTATGGCTACACCTTC CASRTRRYGYTF
. TRBJ1-2 TRBV7-8 . TGTGCCAGCAGACCCTTGACAGGCCCCTATGGCTACACCTTC CASRPLTGPYGYTF
TRBD1 TRBJ1-1 TRBV2 . TGTGCCAGCAGTAGGACAGGGACGTCGGAAGCTTTCTTT CASSRTGTSEAFF
TRBD2 TRBJ2-1 TRBV19 . TGTGCCAGTGCCGCTAGCGGGGGCTACAATGAGCAGTTCTTC CASAASGGYNEQFF
. TRBJ2-1 TRBV18 . TGTGCCAGCTCACCACCGGCAAGAAGCTCCTACAATGAGCAGTTCTTC CASSPPARSSYNEQFF
TRBD2 TRBJ2-3 TRBV5-4 . TGTGCCAGCAGCCCCGGACTAGCGGGAGAAGGGGGTACGCAGTATTTT CASSPGLAGEGGTQYF
. TRBJ2-5 TRBV5-1 . TGCGCCAGCAGCTTGACGGGAAAGTACCAAGAGACCCAGTACTTC CASSLTGKYQETQYF
TRBD2 TRBJ2-1 TRBV5-6 . TGTGCCAGCAGCTTGGCCCAGCGGGGGTGGAGGAATGAGCAGTTCTTC CASSLAQRGWRNEQFF